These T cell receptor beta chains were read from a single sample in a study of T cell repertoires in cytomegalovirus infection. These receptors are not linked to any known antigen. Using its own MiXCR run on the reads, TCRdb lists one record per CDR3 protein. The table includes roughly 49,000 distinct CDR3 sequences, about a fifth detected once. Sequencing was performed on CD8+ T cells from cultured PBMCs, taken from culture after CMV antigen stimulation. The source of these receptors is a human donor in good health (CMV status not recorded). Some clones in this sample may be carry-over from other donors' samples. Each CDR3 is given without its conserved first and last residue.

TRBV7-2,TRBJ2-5,ASSPRDRIPLTQY
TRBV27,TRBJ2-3,ASSLVRAGGPDTQY
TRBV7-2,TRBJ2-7,ASSLGWGSYEQY
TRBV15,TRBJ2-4,ATKDGTGKNIQY
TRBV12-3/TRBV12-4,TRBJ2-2,ASRLGAGELF
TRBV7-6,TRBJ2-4,ASSLEQASNIQY
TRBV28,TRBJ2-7,ASSLRSGGPMEQY
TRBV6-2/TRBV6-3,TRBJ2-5,ASSLDSAPTETQY
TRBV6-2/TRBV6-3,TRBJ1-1,ASSRGLEAF
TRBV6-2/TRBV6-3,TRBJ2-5,ASRLSYQETQY
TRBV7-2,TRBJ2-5,ASSNRDTRRETQY
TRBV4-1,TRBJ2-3,ASSQDSLAGGSDTQY
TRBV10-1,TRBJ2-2,ASSDKDRQGNTGELF
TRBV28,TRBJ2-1,ASFSPGQTYNEQF
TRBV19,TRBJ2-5,ASSGFGRETQY
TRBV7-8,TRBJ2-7,ASSPGQGWYEQY
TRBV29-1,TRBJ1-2,SVKGDRQRREYGYT
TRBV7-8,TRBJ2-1,ASSDRLDNEQF
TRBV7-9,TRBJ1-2,ASSLGQTYGYT
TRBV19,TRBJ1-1,ASGPTGLNTEAF
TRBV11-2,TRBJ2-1,ASSLGQLRVLRGNEQF
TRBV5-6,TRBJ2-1,ASSSLTGRSYNEQF
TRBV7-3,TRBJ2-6,ASSPTGSGANVLT
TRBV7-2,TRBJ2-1,ASSLRENEQF
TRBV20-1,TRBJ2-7,SANPGQGARSSYEQY
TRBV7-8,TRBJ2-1,ASSLALGAGEQF
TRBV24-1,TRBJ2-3,ATSDLRATSVNTQY
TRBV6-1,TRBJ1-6,ASSELGTGRNSPLH
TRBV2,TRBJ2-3,ATIKRGALGDTQY
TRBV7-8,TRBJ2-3,ASSLRTSGADTQY
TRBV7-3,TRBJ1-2,ASSLRGDGTYGYT
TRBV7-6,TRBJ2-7,ASSPPLSYEQY
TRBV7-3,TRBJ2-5,ASSPTSGGALETQY
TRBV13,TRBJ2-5,ASSSYQTVNQETQY
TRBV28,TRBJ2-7,ASTMMAGSYEQY
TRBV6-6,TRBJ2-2,ASSYGPGELF
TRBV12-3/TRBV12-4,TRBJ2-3,ASSFRDGRLTDTQY
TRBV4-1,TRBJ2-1,ASSQGGGLNSYNEQF
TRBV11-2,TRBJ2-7,ASSLRLAGSYEQY
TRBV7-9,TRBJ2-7,ASSLPLRDEQY
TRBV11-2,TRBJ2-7,ASSLEAGGHYEQY
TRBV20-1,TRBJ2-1,SARDIIITVNNEQF
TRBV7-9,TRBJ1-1,ASSAQYNIGQGSMNTEAF
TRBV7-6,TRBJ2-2,ASSLGTTSGRAGELF
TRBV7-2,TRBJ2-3,ASSLTRRTDTQY
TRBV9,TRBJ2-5,ASSGQRETQY
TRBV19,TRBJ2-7,ASSMVLQKRDTYYEQY
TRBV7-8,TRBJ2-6,ASSPDGGANVLT
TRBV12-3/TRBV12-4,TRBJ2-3,ASSLLAGGRSSITDTQY
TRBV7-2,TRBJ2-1,ASSSELAGGRGEQF
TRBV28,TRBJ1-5,ASSRGYNQPQH
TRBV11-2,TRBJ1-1,ASSLVYQGRDTEAF
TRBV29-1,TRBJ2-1,SVEGRQGNYNEQF
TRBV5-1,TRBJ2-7,ASSLNRGGENEQY